This note documents a single T cell receptor (beta chain) sequence. This entry is derived from a study of control samples from healthy donors and cancer patients. The method was immunoSEQ multiplex PCR; TCRdb's version includes in-frame clones alone and lacks a portion of them. The table records about 170,000 clones, just over 90% of them present only once. CDR3 length equals 12 residues. Germline V CDR1 and CDR2: SGHNT, YENEEA. The V end lost 0 bases, the J end lost 11 bases, and 11 bases lay between the germline ends. The sequence came from a woman aged 55-69 years in good health. Sequencing input: blood. This chain joins TRBV11-3 and TRBJ2-7; tentatively, D is TRBD2 (6 bases). The CDR3 reads CASSLEGGEEYF. CDR3 bases: TGTGCCAGCAGCTTAGAAGGTGGGGAGGAGTACTTC.